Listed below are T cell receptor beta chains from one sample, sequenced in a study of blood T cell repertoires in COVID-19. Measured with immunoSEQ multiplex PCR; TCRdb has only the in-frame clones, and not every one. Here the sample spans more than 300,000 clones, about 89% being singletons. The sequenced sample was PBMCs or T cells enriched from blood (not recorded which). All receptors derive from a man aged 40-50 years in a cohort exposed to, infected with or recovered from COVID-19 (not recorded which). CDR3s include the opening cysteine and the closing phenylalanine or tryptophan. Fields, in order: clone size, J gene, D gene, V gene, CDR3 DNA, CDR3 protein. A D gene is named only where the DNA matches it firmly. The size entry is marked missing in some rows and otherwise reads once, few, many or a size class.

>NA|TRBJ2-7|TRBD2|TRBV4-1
TGCGCCAGCAGCCAGACCGGGACTAGCGGCTACGAGCAGTACTTC
CASSQTGTSGYEQYF
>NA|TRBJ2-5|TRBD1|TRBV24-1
TGTGCCACCAGTGATTCGACGACAGGGCGGCAAGAGACCCAGTACTTC
CATSDSTTGRQETQYF
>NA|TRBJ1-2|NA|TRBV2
TGTGCCAGCAGTGGAGGGCCCTATGGCTACACCTTC
CASSGGPYGYTF
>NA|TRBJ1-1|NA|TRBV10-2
TGCGCCAGCACACGAGGAGGGGCTTCGCGTGTTGAAGCTTTCTTT
CASTRGGASRVEAFF
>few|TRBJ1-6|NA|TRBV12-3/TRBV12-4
TGTGCCAGCAGTTTGGCCATCGGGTCACCCCTCCACTTT
CASSLAIGSPLHF
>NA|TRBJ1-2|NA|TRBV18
TGTGCCAGCTCACCCGGGCAGGGGAGTCGGTATGGCTACACCTTC
CASSPGQGSRYGYTF
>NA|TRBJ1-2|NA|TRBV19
TGTGCCAGTAAGAGATCTAACTATGGCTACACCTTC
CASKRSNYGYTF
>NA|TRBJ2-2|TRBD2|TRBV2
TGTGCCAGCAGCCCTAGCGGGAGAACGGGCACCGGGGAGCTGTTTTTT
CASSPSGRTGTGELFF
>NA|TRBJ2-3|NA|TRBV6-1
TGTGCCAGCAGTGAAGGCCGGGTGTGGTCCCCAGATACGCAGTATTTT
CASSEGRVWSPDTQYF
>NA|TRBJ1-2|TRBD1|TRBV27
TGTGCCAGCAGTCCGTCGACAGGGGGCTATGGCTACACCTTC
CASSPSTGGYGYTF
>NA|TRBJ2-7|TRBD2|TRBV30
TGTGCCTGCGGCGGGGGACTAGCGGGAGACGAGCAGTACTTC
CACGGGLAGDEQYF
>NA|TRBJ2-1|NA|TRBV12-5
TGTGCTAGTGGTTTGGGGTTTCGGTCGGGGGAGCAGTTCTTC
CASGLGFRSGEQFF
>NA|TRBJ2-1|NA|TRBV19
TGTGCCAGTAGGCCCGGGACTTGGGCAGCCAATGAGCAGTTCTTC
CASRPGTWAANEQFF
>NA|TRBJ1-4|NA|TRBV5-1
TGCGCCAGCAGCGCGGGATCAACTAATGAAAAACTGTTTTTT
CASSAGSTNEKLFF
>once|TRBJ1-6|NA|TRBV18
TGTGCCAGCTCAGAGGAGAGTTATAATTCACCCCTCCACTTT
CASSEESYNSPLHF
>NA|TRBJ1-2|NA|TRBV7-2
TGTGCCAGCAGCTTAATTCCAGGAACCTATGGCTACACCTTC
CASSLIPGTYGYTF
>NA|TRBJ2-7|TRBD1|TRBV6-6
TGTGCCAGCAGATGGGGACAGGGGGCGTACGAGCAGTACTTC
CASRWGQGAYEQYF
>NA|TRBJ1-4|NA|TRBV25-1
TGTGCCAGCAGTGAATTAGGGGGTGATGAAAAACTGTTTTTT
CASSELGGDEKLFF
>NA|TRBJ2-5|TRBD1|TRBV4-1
TGCGCCAGCAGCCAAGCTACGCTCGGGACAGGGGGCCAAGAGACCCAGTACTTC
CASSQATLGTGGQETQYF
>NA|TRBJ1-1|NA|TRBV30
TGTGCCTGGAGTGAGGGACTCCACACTGAAGCTTTCTTT
CAWSEGLHTEAFF
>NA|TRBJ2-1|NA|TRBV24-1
TGTGCCACCAGTGATTTCTCACAGGCCTACAATGAGCAGTTCTTC
CATSDFSQAYNEQFF
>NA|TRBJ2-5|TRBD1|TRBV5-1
TGCGCCAGCAGCTTTAGGGGGACAGGGGTGCAGACCCAGTACTTC
CASSFRGTGVQTQYF
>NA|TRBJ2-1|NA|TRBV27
TGTGCCAGCAGTTTAAGCAATAAGCAGTTCTTC
CASSLSNKQFF
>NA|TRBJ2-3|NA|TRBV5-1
TGCGCCAGCAGCTTGTACGGGGGCACAGATACGCAGTATTTT
CASSLYGGTDTQYF
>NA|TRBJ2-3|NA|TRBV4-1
TGCGCCAGCAGCCAAGACAGCCCACAGCCCACAGATACGCAGTATTTT
CASSQDSPQPTDTQYF
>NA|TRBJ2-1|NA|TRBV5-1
TGCGCCAGCAGCCCACCCAGCTCCTACAATGAGCAGTTCTTC
CASSPPSSYNEQFF
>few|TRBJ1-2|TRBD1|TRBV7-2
TGTGCCAGCACGCCGGACAGGTCCAACTATGGCTACACCTTC
CASTPDRSNYGYTF
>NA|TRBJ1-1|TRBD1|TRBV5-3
TGTGCCAGAAGCTTGGGTCGGAAGACAGGGGGCTTGATGAACACTGAAGCTTTCTTT
CARSLGRKTGGLMNTEAFF
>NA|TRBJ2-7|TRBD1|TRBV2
TGTGCCAGTCGGGACAGGGCCACCTACGAGCAGTACTTC
CASRDRATYEQYF
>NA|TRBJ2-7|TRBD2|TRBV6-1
TGTGCCAGCAGTCAAGCGGGAGGCCTCCGTGAGCAGTACTTC
CASSQAGGLREQYF
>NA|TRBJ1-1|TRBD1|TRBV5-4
TGTGCCACATCCCCCGGACAGGGGCCTGAAGCTTTCTTT
CATSPGQGPEAFF
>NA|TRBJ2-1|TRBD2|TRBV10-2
TGCGCCAGCAGGCTAGCGGGAGGCGAAAATGAGCAGTTCTTC
CASRLAGGENEQFF
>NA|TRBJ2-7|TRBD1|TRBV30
TGTGCCTGGAGCCTGGGACCAGGGGGATTTTACGAGCAGTACTTC
CAWSLGPGGFYEQYF
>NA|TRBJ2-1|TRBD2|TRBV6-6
TGTGCCAGCAGTCGGACTAGCGGGAGTTTGGATGAGCAGTTCTTC
CASSRTSGSLDEQFF
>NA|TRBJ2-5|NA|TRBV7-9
TGTGCCAGCAGCTCGGGAGTAGGAGAGGTGGAGACCCAGTACTTC
CASSSGVGEVETQYF
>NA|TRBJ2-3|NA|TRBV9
TGTGCCAGCAGCGTAGGAGCAGTTTCGGGCGGGGCAGATACGCAGTATTTT
CASSVGAVSGGADTQYF
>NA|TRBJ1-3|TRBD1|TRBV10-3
TGTGCCATCACCCGGGACAGGGGAAACACCATATATTTT
CAITRDRGNTIYF
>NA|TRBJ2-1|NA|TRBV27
TGTGCCAGCAGTTTAACCCGGGTAGCGAATGAGCAGTTCTTC
CASSLTRVANEQFF
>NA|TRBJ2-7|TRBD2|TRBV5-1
TGCGCCAGCAGCTCGTCTAGCGGTACCTACGAGCAGTACTTC
CASSSSSGTYEQYF
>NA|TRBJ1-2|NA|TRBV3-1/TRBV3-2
TGTGCCAGCAGCCAAGATGGCGGGACCAGCTATGGCTACACCTTC
CASSQDGGTSYGYTF
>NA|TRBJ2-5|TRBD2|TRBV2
TGTGCCAGCAGTAGCGGGAGTGCAGAGACCCAGTACTTC
CASSSGSAETQYF
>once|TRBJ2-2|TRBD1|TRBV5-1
TGCGCCAGCAGCTTGTACGGGACAGGTAACACCGGGGAGCTGTTTTTT
CASSLYGTGNTGELFF
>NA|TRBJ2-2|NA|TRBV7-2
TGTGCCAGCAGCTTAGCGCTCGGAGCGAACACCGGGGAGCTGTTTTTT
CASSLALGANTGELFF
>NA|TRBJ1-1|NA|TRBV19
TGTGCCAGTAGTAACAGGGTGCGTACTGAAGCTTTCTTT
CASSNRVRTEAFF
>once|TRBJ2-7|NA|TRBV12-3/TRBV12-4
TGTGCCAGCAGCCTTGTCCCCTACGAGCAGTACTTC
CASSLVPYEQYF
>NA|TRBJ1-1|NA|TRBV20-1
TGCAGTGCGGATAGGCGGTCTGAAGCTTTCTTT
CSADRRSEAFF
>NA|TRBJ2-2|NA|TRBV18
TGTGCCAGCTCACCAAAGATCAGGGCGGAGAACACCGGGGAGCTGTTTTTT
CASSPKIRAENTGELFF
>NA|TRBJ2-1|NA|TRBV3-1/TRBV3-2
TGTGCCAGCAGCTTTCGGGGGGCGAGAAATGAGCAGTTCTTC
CASSFRGARNEQFF
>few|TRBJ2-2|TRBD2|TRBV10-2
TGCGCCAGCAGTACCGGGACTAGCGGCCCTCGAGGAGCCGGGGAGCTGTTTTTT
CASSTGTSGPRGAGELFF
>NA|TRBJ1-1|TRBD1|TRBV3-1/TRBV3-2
TGTGCCAGCAGCCAAGATAGGACAGGGGGGAACACTGAAGCTTTCTTT
CASSQDRTGGNTEAFF
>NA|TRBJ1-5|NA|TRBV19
TGTGCCGGGGGGGAAAGGGGACGGAGTCAGCCCCAGCATTTT
CAGGERGRSQPQHF
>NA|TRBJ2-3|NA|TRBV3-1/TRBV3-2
TGTGCCAGCAGTAACACCGGGATAGAGACAGATACGCAGTATTTT
CASSNTGIETDTQYF
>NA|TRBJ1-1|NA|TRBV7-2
TGTGCCAGCAGCTTCGACATGAACACTGAAGCTTTCTTT
CASSFDMNTEAFF
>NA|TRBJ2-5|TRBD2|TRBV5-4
TGTGCCAGCAGCCTGGGGCTAGCGGGACCCGAGGCCCAGTACTTC
CASSLGLAGPEAQYF